Only a few counts were recorded for the clone carrying this T cell receptor (beta chain). What it recognizes is unknown. The CDR3 is 15 residues long. Trimming at V came to 5 bases and at J to 0 bases, leaving 5 bases not matched to a gene. The V gene's germline CDR1 is SEHNR and CDR2 FQNEAQ (reference sequence). The record originates from a study of CD8+ T cells in alopecia areata. Described treatment: oral pan-JAK inhibitor, 5-10 mg twice daily. Lesional scalp tissue (obtained by punch biopsy) and peripheral blood were collected from alopecia areata patients. cDNA prepared by RNA extraction and subsequent reverse transcription served as the template for sequencing. Here immunoSEQ multiplex PCR was the method, and the copy in TCRdb shows in-frame clones only, minus some. Counted here are about 90,000 clones, around 44% occurring once; the ten biggest clones make up 18%. Overall study results and limits: Just one nonresponder means the tie between baseline CD8+ expansion and response stays uncertain.

This sequence was found in a human donor with alopecia areata. The specimen comprised CD8+ T cells sorted from blood, sampled at week 24, from a patient treated with tofacitinib. V gene TRBV7-9 combines with J gene TRBJ2-3, with 7 bases aligning to TRBD2. The CDR3 nucleotides are TGTGCCAGCAGCCCTCGGGAGGTTAGCACAGATACGCAGTATTTT. It yields the protein CASSPREVSTDTQYF. The full variable domain, its missing parts supplied by reference TRBV7-9 and TRBJ2-3, is DTGVSQNPRHKITKRGQNVTFRCDPISEHNRLYWYRQTLGQGPEFLTYFQNEAQLEKSRLLSDRFSAERPKGSFSTLEIQRTEQGDSAMYLCASSPREVSTDTQYFGPGTRLTVL.